Listed below are T cell receptor beta chains from one sample, sequenced in a study of blood T cells in healthy people across ages. TCRdb processed the 5' RACE reads anew with MiXCR; each CDR3 protein has one entry. Seen here are around 1,500,000 distinct CDR3 sequences, approximately 38% observed once, and the top ten hold under 8%. The sample was blood. Source of these receptors: a woman aged 18-29 years in good health. The conserved cysteine and the conserved F or W are not part of the CDR3 here. Fields, in order: J gene, V gene, CDR3 protein.

j_call: TRBJ1-2; v_call: TRBV5-8; cdr3_aa: ASSSQTGVYGYT
j_call: TRBJ2-7; v_call: TRBV7-9; cdr3_aa: ASTPPELASYEQY
j_call: TRBJ2-1; v_call: TRBV12-3/TRBV12-4; cdr3_aa: ASSRAPQGVAYNEQF
j_call: TRBJ2-2; v_call: TRBV5-1; cdr3_aa: ASSLEGRVTTGELF
j_call: TRBJ1-4; v_call: TRBV6-6; cdr3_aa: ASSPEYTGTGYEKLF
j_call: TRBJ1-2; v_call: TRBV28; cdr3_aa: SISGVYGYT
j_call: TRBJ1-2; v_call: TRBV19; cdr3_aa: ASSMRQGGGYT
j_call: TRBJ2-1; v_call: TRBV5-1; cdr3_aa: ASSLQGQSYNEQF
j_call: TRBJ2-5; v_call: TRBV29-1; cdr3_aa: SVSGSRDTCIGQETQY
j_call: TRBJ2-1; v_call: TRBV2; cdr3_aa: ASRGQSYSYSEQF
j_call: TRBJ2-3; v_call: TRBV13; cdr3_aa: ASSPGVGEGATDTQY
j_call: TRBJ2-3; v_call: TRBV7-2; cdr3_aa: ASSLGSRTDTQY
j_call: .; v_call: TRBV6-5; cdr3_aa: ASSYPRQGAETQY
j_call: TRBJ2-5; v_call: TRBV4-1; cdr3_aa: ASSQATEQY
j_call: TRBJ2-1; v_call: TRBV29-1; cdr3_aa: SVSPRLLAETQF
j_call: TRBJ2-5; v_call: TRBV20-1; cdr3_aa: SASPTGTPPTETQY
j_call: TRBJ1-1; v_call: TRBV28; cdr3_aa: ASNLVGNTEAF
j_call: TRBJ1-1; v_call: TRBV3-1; cdr3_aa: ASSQGTVSMNAEAF